Listed below are T cell receptor beta chains from one sample, sequenced in a study of response to subunit inactivated influenza vaccine. TCRdb ran MiXCR on the RT-PCR reads and lists one entry per CDR3 protein. The sample consists of 530,000 or so distinct CDR3 sequences, 14% of them appearing once. The material sequenced was PBMCs from blood, taken 11 to 12 days after vaccination. These receptors all stem from a man aged 50-59 years who received an inactivated influenza vaccine. CDR3s include the opening cysteine and the closing phenylalanine or tryptophan. The D gene is left open where the match is weak. Clone size is shown for a subset of rows, as once, few, many or a class of expanded clone.

j_call d_call clone_size v_call cdr3_nt cdr3_aa
TRBJ2-7 TRBD1 . TRBV4-3 TGCGCCAGCAGCCAGGGTCACAGGGGGCCTTACGAGCAGTACTTC CASSQGHRGPYEQYF
TRBJ2-5 . few TRBV3-1 TGTGCCAGCAGCCAAGATTTGGGAGGAGGGATGGGGGAGACCCAGTACTTC CASSQDLGGGMGETQYF
TRBJ2-3 TRBD2 . TRBV6-5 TGTGCCAGCAGTTACCGGGGTACTAGCGGCCGTGCTAGCACAGATACGCAGTATTTT CASSYRGTSGRASTDTQYF
TRBJ2-7 TRBD1 many TRBV5-1 TGCGCCAGCAGCGTGGGACAGGGGGACTACGAGCAGTACTTC CASSVGQGDYEQYF
TRBJ2-6 . . TRBV6-5 TGTGCCAGCAGTTATGCCGGACCGCAGGACGGGGCCAACGTCCTGACTTTC CASSYAGPQDGANVLTF
TRBJ1-4 . . TRBV7-2 TGTGCCAGCAGCCACACGGGCCCTAATGAAAAACTGTTTTTT CASSHTGPNEKLFF
TRBJ1-2 TRBD1 few TRBV11-2 TGTGCCAGCAGCTTAGAGGGTGGACAGGGTGGTGGCTACACCTTC CASSLEGGQGGGYTF
TRBJ1-1 . . TRBV6-1 TGTGCCAGCGGCCCCTTAGGACTCCACCGGGGCACTGAAGCTTTCTTT CASGPLGLHRGTEAFF
TRBJ1-3 . few TRBV6-1 TGTGCCAGCAGACGCGGACGGGGCCCTACTGGAAACACCATATATTTT CASRRGRGPTGNTIYF
TRBJ2-7 TRBD2 . TRBV7-8 TGTGCCAGCAGCTCTAGGACTAGCGGGAGGCCCCTCTCCTACGAGCAGTACTTC CASSSRTSGRPLSYEQYF
TRBJ2-3 TRBD2 . TRBV18 TGTGCCAGCTCACCAGTAGCGGGCAGGTTCACAGATACGCAGTATTTT CASSPVAGRFTDTQYF
TRBJ2-7 . . TRBV4-3 TGCGCCAGCAGCCAAGTGATGGGGTTTTCCTACGAGCAGTACTTC CASSQVMGFSYEQYF
TRBJ2-5 . few TRBV4-3 TGCGCCAGCAGCCAAGATCCTAGAGGCCAAGAGACCCAGTACTTC CASSQDPRGQETQYF
TRBJ2-5 TRBD1 . TRBV10-3 TGTGCCATCAGTGCGATCATGGCAGGGGGAGAGACCCAGTACTTC CAISAIMAGGETQYF
TRBJ2-7 TRBD1 few TRBV5-6 TGTGCCAGCAGCTTTACAGGGGCGCAGAGCTCCTACGAGCAGTACTTC CASSFTGAQSSYEQYF
TRBJ2-1 TRBD2 . TRBV20-1 TGCAGTGCTTCGGGTGGCGGGGGGGGCTCCTACAATGAGCAGTTCTTC CSASGGGGGSYNEQFF
TRBJ1-6 . . TRBV27 TGTGCAGCAGTCTCGAGGGGCGTTAATTCACCCCTCCACTTT CAAVSRGVNSPLHF
TRBJ2-6 . few TRBV5-1 TGCGCCAGCAGCTCACAGGGTGGGAACTCTGGGGCCAACGTCCTGACTTTC CASSSQGGNSGANVLTF
TRBJ1-1 . few TRBV6-1 TGTGCCAGCCAGGGGTTAAAGAACACTGAAGCTTTCTTT CASQGLKNTEAFF
TRBJ2-7 . many TRBV21-1 TGTGCCAGCAGCAATATCACTAGCGGGACCTACGAGCAGTACTTC CASSNITSGTYEQYF
TRBJ2-4 . few TRBV29-1 TGCAGCGTTGAAGCGTCGTCGCTAGCCAAAAACATTCAGTACTTC CSVEASSLAKNIQYF
TRBJ1-6 TRBD1 . TRBV12-3/TRBV12-4 TGTGCCAGCAGTCACAGGGGGTCGGGTTCACCCCTCCACTTT CASSHRGSGSPLHF
TRBJ2-7 TRBD1 . TRBV15 TGTGCCACCAGCAGAACCGGGACAGTCGTCTCCGAGCAGTACTTC CATSRTGTVVSEQYF
TRBJ2-7 TRBD2 many TRBV6-2/TRBV6-3 TGTGCCACGACGGATGGGAGCGGGAGTAGGAGCGAGCAGTACTTC CATTDGSGSRSEQYF
TRBJ2-7 . few TRBV14 TGTGCCAGCGATCGAGGGAGCTCCTACGAGCAGTACTTC CASDRGSSYEQYF
TRBJ2-5 . . TRBV6-5 TGTGCCAGCAGTTACTCCCCTCGTGGAGAGACCCAGTACTTC CASSYSPRGETQYF
TRBJ2-4 . . TRBV11-2 TGTGCCAGCAGCCATACGACAGTCCAAAACATTCAGTGCTTC CASSHTTVQNIQCF
TRBJ2-7 TRBD1 few TRBV5-4 TGTGCCAGCAGCTTATTCGCCGGACAGGGGGTCTACGAGCAGTACTTC CASSLFAGQGVYEQYF
TRBJ2-1 TRBD1 few TRBV6-1 TGTGCCAGCAGTGAAATCTGGGACAGGGGGCTTCAGGAGCAGTTCTTC CASSEIWDRGLQEQFF
TRBJ2-1 . few TRBV20-1 TGCAGTGCAGGACCCCGCTTGGATGAGCAGTTCTTC CSAGPRLDEQFF
TRBJ2-3 TRBD2 few TRBV20-1 TGCAGTGCTAGAGATAGTCGACTAGCGGAGCTCTTGAATACGCAGTATTTT CSARDSRLAELLNTQYF
TRBJ2-6 TRBD1 many TRBV6-1 TGTGCCAGCACGCCTGGACAGGGGCACTCTGGGGCCAACGTCCTGACTTTC CASTPGQGHSGANVLTF
TRBJ2-2 . few TRBV5-1 TGCGCCAGCAGACGGGACACGTCGGGTGGGGAGCTGTTTTTT CASRRDTSGGELFF
TRBJ2-1 TRBD1 . TRBV7-9 TGTGCCAGCAAAACCGGGACAGGCGGCGCTGAGCAGTTCTTC CASKTGTGGAEQFF
TRBJ1-5 . few TRBV19 TGTGCCAGTGCTCCCCGGGACACCTATCAGCCCCAGCATTTT CASAPRDTYQPQHF
TRBJ2-2 . . TRBV28 TGTGCCAGCAGTTTAGGCCGGGGCCCTAACACCGGGGAGCTGTTTTTT CASSLGRGPNTGELFF
TRBJ1-3 . . TRBV3-1 TGTGCCAGCAGCCAAGCCAAAAACACCATATATTTT CASSQAKNTIYF
TRBJ2-5 . . TRBV12-3/TRBV12-4 TGTGCCAGCGCTGGAAACCACCGGGCTCCGGGGCAAGAGACCCAGTACTTC CASAGNHRAPGQETQYF
TRBJ2-5 . few TRBV6-5 TGTGCCAGCAGTTACTCGGACCCGCCCCGGGAGACCCAGTACTTC CASSYSDPPRETQYF
TRBJ2-7 TRBD2 once TRBV5-1 TGCGCCAGCAGCCCCCTGTTCTCCGGACTAGCGGGTTCGCGAACCTACGAGCAGTACTTC CASSPLFSGLAGSRTYEQYF
TRBJ1-4 . few TRBV5-1 TGCGCCAGCAGACGAGAGCCGCACGAGGAAAAACTGTTTTTT CASRREPHEEKLFF